The rows below give T cell receptor beta chains drawn from one sample of a study of radiation and T cells in renal cell carcinoma. Repertoires were generated with immunoSEQ multiplex PCR, while TCRdb's copy carries only in-frame clones and drops some. In the table there are 110,000 to 150,000 clones, more than 70% of which are singletons. Specimen: blood, collected from a patient whose treatment included radiotherapy and nephrectomy. The receptors were gathered from a woman aged 45-59 years with renal cell carcinoma. Both conserved end residues are part of each CDR3. The D gene is left open where the match is weak. Clone size is not always given. Where it is, it says once, few, many or a class for expanded clones.

clone_size j_call v_call d_call cdr3_nt cdr3_aa
- TRBJ1-4 TRBV7-9 TRBD1 TGTGCCAGCAGCTTAGATTCAGGGGGGATTGAAAAACTGTTTTTT CASSLDSGGIEKLFF
- TRBJ2-1 TRBV7-2 TRBD2 TGTGCCAGCAGCTTAAGCGGGGGGTCCTACAATGAGCAGTTCTTC CASSLSGGSYNEQFF
- TRBJ2-2 TRBV7-2 - TGTGCCAGCAGCCCTCAGGGGAACACCGGGGAGCTGTTTTTT CASSPQGNTGELFF
- TRBJ1-2 TRBV6-4 TRBD1 TGTGCCAGCAGGGAGACAGGGTTCTATGGCTACACCTTC CASRETGFYGYTF
- TRBJ1-2 TRBV7-6 TRBD1 TGTGCCAGCAGCCCAATGGGAGGGACAGGGACTAGCTATGGCTACACCTTC CASSPMGGTGTSYGYTF
- TRBJ1-2 TRBV6-1 - TGTGCCAGCAGTGATCCGGGGGCTGCGGCGGTGGGCTACACCTTC CASSDPGAAAVGYTF
once TRBJ2-7 TRBV7-9 - TGTGCCAGCAGCTTAGGTCAAGTCGAGCAGTACTTC CASSLGQVEQYF
once TRBJ1-5 TRBV5-1 TRBD1 TGCGCCAGCAGCTTCGGGACAGCCGATCAGCCCCAGCATTTT CASSFGTADQPQHF
- TRBJ1-1 TRBV19 TRBD1 TGTGCCAGTAGTACGGGACAGTCCCAAGCTTTCTTT CASSTGQSQAFF
- TRBJ2-1 TRBV4-1 TRBD2 TGCGCCAGCAGCCACCGAACTAGCGGGGGATACAATGAGCAGTTCTTC CASSHRTSGGYNEQFF
- TRBJ2-7 TRBV19 TRBD1 TGTGCCAGTAGTACGACAGGGTTCGAGCAGTACTTC CASSTTGFEQYF
once TRBJ1-1 TRBV6-5 - TGTGCCAGCAGTTACTACAAGAACACTGAAGCTTTCTTT CASSYYKNTEAFF
- TRBJ1-4 TRBV19 - TGTGCCAGTAAGCAGGAGAGGGCTAATGAAAAACTGTTTTTT CASKQERANEKLFF
- TRBJ2-3 TRBV7-9 - TGTGCCAGCAGCTTAGAGGGGCCTTACCATACGCAGTATTTT CASSLEGPYHTQYF
- TRBJ1-1 TRBV4-1 - TGCGCCAGCAGCCAAAGGGAGGGAGGTAACACTGAAGCTTTCTTT CASSQREGGNTEAFF
- TRBJ2-2 TRBV4-1 - TGCGCCAGCAGCCAAGCAGCATTTGGGGGGGAGCTGTTTTTT CASSQAAFGGELFF
- TRBJ2-1 TRBV27 - TGTGCCAGCAGTCTGAGACAGAAAGGAAATGAGCAGTTCTTC CASSLRQKGNEQFF
- TRBJ2-1 TRBV5-1 TRBD2 TGCGCCAGCAGCGTTAGCGGGGGGGCCCCCAATGAGCAGTTCTTC CASSVSGGAPNEQFF
- TRBJ1-2 TRBV5-5 - TGTGCCAGCAGCCCCTGGGTAGGGAGCGCTGGCTACACCTTC CASSPWVGSAGYTF
- TRBJ2-7 TRBV6-5 TRBD1 TGTGCCAGCAGTTACTCACAGGGGCGGTACGAGCAGTACTTC CASSYSQGRYEQYF
- TRBJ2-4 TRBV5-4 - TGTGCCAGCAGCCCTGGCGATGAAAACATTCAGTACTTC CASSPGDENIQYF
- TRBJ1-6 TRBV25-1 - TGTGCCAGCAGTGGAGACACGGGGAATTCACCCCTCCACTTT CASSGDTGNSPLHF
- TRBJ1-1 TRBV12-5 - TGTGCTAGTGGTGCACCCGGGGTAGCGGGGGCTGAAGCTTTCTTT CASGAPGVAGAEAFF
- TRBJ2-2 TRBV27 TRBD2 TGTGCCAGCAGTACGAGGACTAGCGGGGGTGCGACCGGGGAGCTGTTTTTT CASSTRTSGGATGELFF
- TRBJ1-4 TRBV5-8 - TGTGCCAGCAGCAAACAGGGACGCGGTGAAAAACTGTTTTTT CASSKQGRGEKLFF
- TRBJ2-3 TRBV5-1 - TGCGCCAGCAGCTTAGCTACAGATACGCAGTATTTT CASSLATDTQYF